What follows are 11 T cell receptor beta chains derived from one specimen sequenced in a study of blood T cell repertoires in COVID-19. Method: immunoSEQ multiplex PCR; TCRdb's copy keeps in-frame clones and lacks some. The top ten hold about 1.6% of the sample, which has 300,000 or so clones, about 87% seen once. Material for sequencing was peripheral blood. These receptors came from a woman between 40 and 55 years old who had recovered from COVID-19.

The sample holds a few counts of this clone. The genes are TRBV10-3 and TRBJ1-5; 8 positions agree with TRBD1. In germline, CDR1 is ENHRY, CDR2 SYGVKD. Trimming removed 8 bases from V and 7 bases from J; junction bases left unmatched: 13. CDR3 length equals 15 residues. CDR3 DNA sequence: TGTGCCATCTCAGTTCGGGCAGGGGGCTTGCAGCCCCAGCATTTT. Protein product: CAISVRAGGLQPQHF.

The chain uses TRBV13 and TRBJ1-2; D is ambiguous. The CDR3 runs to 13 residues. The V gene's germline CDR1 is PRHDT and CDR2 FYEKMQ (reference sequence). The V end lost 4 bases, the J end lost 8 bases, and 14 bases lay between the germline ends. This CDR3 is CASSSRESWGYTF. CDR3 coding DNA: TGTGCCAGCAGCTCACGGGAATCGTGGGGCTACACCTTC.

The chain links TRBV2 to TRBJ1-4; possibly TRBD1 for D (5 bases). CDR1 SNHLY and CDR2 FYNNEI come from the germline V gene. Trimming removed 4 bases from V and 7 bases from J, with 13 bases in between. The length of the CDR3 is 14 residues. The DNA of the CDR3 is TGTGCCAGCAGTGGGGTGTCAGGGCCTGAAAAACTGTTTTTT. It codes for CASSGVSGPEKLFF.

V and J are TRBV29-1 and TRBJ1-1; D gene unclear. V gave up 4 bases and J gave up 5 bases, with 17 bases separating them. This CDR3 region has 14 residues. Germline-derived CDR1 and CDR2 are SQVTM and ANQGSEA. The CDR3 nucleotides read TGCAGCGTTGTAGTGGGCGGGGATGGTACTGAAGCTTTCTTT. The encoded protein is CSVVVGGDGTEAFF.

The chain joins TRBV7-2 to TRBJ2-1; D is ambiguous. V was cut by 1 base and J by 0 bases, with 10 bases left in between. The germline V gene has CDR1 SGHTA and CDR2 FQGNSA. The CDR3 length is 16 residues. Written as DNA, the CDR3 is TGTGCCAGCAGCTTAGATGGGCTGAGCTCCTACAATGAGCAGTTCTTC. Protein product: CASSLDGLSSYNEQFF.

This clone was counted a few times. V is TRBV12-3 or TRBV12-4 and J is TRBJ1-1; D perhaps matches TRBD1 (5 bases). Trimming cost V 8 bases and J 7 bases, with 11 bases left between them. The length of the CDR3 is 11 residues. DNA for the CDR3: TGTGCCAGCGATCGGGGGGATGAAGCTTTCTTT. Translating it yields CASDRGDEAFF.

This chain uses TRBV3-1 (or the pseudogene TRBV3-2) with TRBJ2-3; tentative D call: TRBD1 (8 bases). This CDR3 is 16 amino acids long. V was cut by 3 bases and J by 1 base, with 14 bases left in between. Germline CDR1 reads LGHDT; CDR2 reads YNNKEL (reference sequence). The CDR3 region is CASSHATGGGTDTQYF. Here the CDR3 DNA reads TGTGCCAGCAGCCATGCTACAGGGGGGGGCACAGATACGCAGTATTTT.

This clone was seen only once. The CDR3 sequence is CASCLGGEETQYF. The DNA of the CDR3 is TGTGCCAGCTGCCTAGGGGGGGAAGAGACCCAGTACTTC. The V call is TRBV3-1 (or the pseudogene TRBV3-2), the J call TRBJ2-5, with D tentatively TRBD2 (7 bases). Trimming took 8 bases from V and 3 from J, leaving 13 bases between them. There are 13 residues in the CDR3. The germline CDR1 and CDR2 sequences are LGHDT and YNNKEL (reference sequence).

This clone was detected only once. This chain connects TRBV5-1 to TRBJ1-6; no clear D. Germline CDR1 and CDR2: SGHRS and YFSETQ. This CDR3 contains 14 residues. V was pared by 0 bases and J by 9 bases, with 10 bases between. The CDR3 DNA reads TGCGCCAGCAGCTTGGGGTTACTGTCTTCACCCCTCCACTTT. The encoded protein is CASSLGLLSSPLHF.

In this sample, this clone turned up a few times. The gene calls are TRBV7-9 and TRBJ2-5, with TRBD2 identical over 9 bases. The CDR3 totals 14 residues. V dropped 4 bases and J dropped 4; count of bases not matched to a gene: 4. Looked up from germline, CDR1 is SEHNR and CDR2 is FQNEAQ (reference sequence). The CDR3 DNA reads TGTGCCAGCAGCTCCCTGGGACTAGCAGAGACCCAGTACTTC. It specifies CASSSLGLAETQYF.

CDR3 amino acids: CASSQEVGRDTEAFF. As DNA, the CDR3 is TGTGCCAGCAGCCAAGAAGTAGGGCGGGACACTGAAGCTTTCTTT. This chain connects TRBV3-1 (or the pseudogene TRBV3-2) to TRBJ1-1; D not resolved. The V end lost 0 bases, the J end lost 3 bases, and 11 bases lay between the germline ends. The CDR3 runs to 15 residues. CDR1 is LGHDT and CDR2 is YNNKEL in the germline V gene (reference sequence).